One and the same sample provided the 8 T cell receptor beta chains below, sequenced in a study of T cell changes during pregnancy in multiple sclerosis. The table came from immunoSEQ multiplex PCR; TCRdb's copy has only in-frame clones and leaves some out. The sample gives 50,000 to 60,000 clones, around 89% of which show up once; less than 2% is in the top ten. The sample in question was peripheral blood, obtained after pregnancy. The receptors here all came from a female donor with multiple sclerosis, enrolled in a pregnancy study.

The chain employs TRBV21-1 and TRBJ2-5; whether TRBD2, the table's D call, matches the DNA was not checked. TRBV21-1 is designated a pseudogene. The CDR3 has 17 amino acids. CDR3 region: CASSKGGLAGYGETQYF. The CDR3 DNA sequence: TGTGCCAGCAGCAAAGGAGGACTAGCGGGTTACGGGGAGACCCAGTACTTC.

The CDR3 DNA sequence: TGCGCCAGCAGCCAACTCCTCTCTGGGGCCAACGTCCTGACTTTC. As protein: CASSQLLSGANVLTF. The gene calls are TRBV4-3 and TRBJ2-6, with D unclear. The V end was cut by 2 bases, the J end by 0 bases, with 5 bases between. CDR3 length: 15 amino acids. Germline V gene lookup returns CDR1 LGHNA and CDR2 YSLEER.

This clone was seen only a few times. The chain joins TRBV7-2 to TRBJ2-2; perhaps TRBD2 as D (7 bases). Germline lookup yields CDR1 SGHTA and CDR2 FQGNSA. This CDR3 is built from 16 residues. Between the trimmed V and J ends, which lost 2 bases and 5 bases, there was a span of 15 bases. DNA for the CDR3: TGTGCCAGCAGCTTAATGGCGGGGGCGGGGACCGGGGAGCTGTTTTTT. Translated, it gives CASSLMAGAGTGELFF.

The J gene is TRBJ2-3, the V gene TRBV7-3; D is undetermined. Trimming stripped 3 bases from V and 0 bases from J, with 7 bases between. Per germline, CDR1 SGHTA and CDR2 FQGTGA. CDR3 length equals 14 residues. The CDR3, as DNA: TGTGCCAGCAGCTTCACAGCCAGCACAGATACGCAGTATTTT. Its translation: CASSFTASTDTQYF.

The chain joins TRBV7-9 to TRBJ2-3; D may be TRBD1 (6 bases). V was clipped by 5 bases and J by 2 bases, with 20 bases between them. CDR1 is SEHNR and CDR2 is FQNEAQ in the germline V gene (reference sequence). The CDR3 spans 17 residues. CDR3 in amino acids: CASSPGADSRPTDTQYF. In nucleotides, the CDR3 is TGTGCCAGCAGCCCCGGGGCGGACAGCCGGCCCACAGATACGCAGTATTTT.

The CDR3 nucleotides are TGTGCCAGCAGCCCGGGACAGGTTTATAATTCACCCCTCCACTTT. Protein sequence: CASSPGQVYNSPLHF. The rearrangement joins TRBV7-6 to TRBJ1-6; 8 bases fit TRBD1. Per germline, CDR1 SGHVS and CDR2 FNYEAQ. There are 15 residues in the CDR3. With V trimmed by 5 bases and J by 4 bases, 4 bases remained unmatched.

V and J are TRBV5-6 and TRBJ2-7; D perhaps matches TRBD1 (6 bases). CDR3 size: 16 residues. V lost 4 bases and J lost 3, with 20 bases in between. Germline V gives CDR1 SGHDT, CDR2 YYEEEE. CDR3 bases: TGTGCCAGCAGCCCGGGGAGTGGACAGAGGTACTACGAGCAGTACTTC. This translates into CASSPGSGQRYYEQYF.

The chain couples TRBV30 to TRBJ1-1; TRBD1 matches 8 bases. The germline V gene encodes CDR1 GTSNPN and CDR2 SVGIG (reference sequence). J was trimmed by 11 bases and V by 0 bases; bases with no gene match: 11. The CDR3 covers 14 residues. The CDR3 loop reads CAWSVRVQGVGAFF. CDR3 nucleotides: TGTGCCTGGAGTGTAAGGGTACAGGGGGTAGGTGCTTTCTTT. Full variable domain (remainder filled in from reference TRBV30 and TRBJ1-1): SQTIHQWPATLVQPVGSPLSLECTVEGTSNPNLYWYRQAAGRGLQLLFYSVGIGQISSEVPQNLSASRPQDRQFILSSKKLLLSDSGFYLCAWSVRVQGVGAFFGQGTRLTVV.